The 22 T cell receptor beta chains below all came from one sample that was sequenced in a study of identical twins. Via MiXCR, TCRdb re-called the 5' RACE reads, giving one row per CDR3 protein. The sample includes around 230,000 distinct CDR3 sequences, 6.5% of them seen just once. This sample was also put to use in a study of T cells expressing NK-cell markers.

Sequencing was carried out using CD8+ T cells sorted from blood. Receptors were obtained from a woman under 30 in good health.

The V call is TRBV9, the J call TRBJ2-7; 8 positions match TRBD1. Germline V lookup: CDR1 SGDLS, CDR2 YYNGEE. The V gene end was trimmed by 3 bases and the J gene end by 8 bases; junction bases not matched to a gene: 7. The CDR3 is made up of 13 amino acids. The DNA of the CDR3 is TGTGCCAGCAGCGCCGAGACAGGGGTGCAGCAGTACTTC. As protein: CASSAETGVQQYF.

This clonotype has a handful of counts. The chain couples TRBV12-5 to TRBJ2-1; D remains unclear. Trimming removed 4 bases from V and 5 bases from J, with 9 bases in between. The CDR3 has 13 residues. Per germline, CDR1 LGHNT and CDR2 FRNRAP. CDR3 sequence reads: CASGWLTHNEQFF. The CDR3 region has the DNA TGTGCTAGTGGTTGGCTGACACACAATGAGCAGTTCTTC.

This clonotype was picked up a small number of times. The J gene is TRBJ2-1, the V gene TRBV18; the D gene is possibly TRBD1 (6 bases). The CDR3 length is 16 residues. Germline assignment: CDR1 KGHSH and CDR2 LQKENI. V lost 3 bases and J lost 5, with 17 bases in between. CDR3 sequence (DNA): TGTGCCAGCTCACCCCTCCTCCGACAGGTCGACAATGAGCAGTTCTTC. Amino acids: CASSPLLRQVDNEQFF.

The CDR3 nucleotides are TGTGCCAGCAGTTTGGGTTATGGGGTCAGGGAAGCTTTCTTT. It encodes CASSLGYGVREAFF. The chain has TRBV12-3 or TRBV12-4 and TRBJ1-1; D is undetermined. This CDR3 has 14 residues. Trimming left V 3 bases short and J 8 bases short, with 16 bases between.

This clonotype has only a few counts. The V gene is TRBV20-1, the J gene TRBJ2-4; perhaps D is TRBD1 or TRBD2 (5 bases each). The CDR3 extends over 15 amino acids. Trimming took off 0 bases at V and 4 bases at J, with 13 bases between the two ends. Germline lookup yields CDR1 DFQATT and CDR2 SNEGSKA (reference sequence). CDR3 sequence (DNA): TGCAGTGCTAGAGATCGATCCGGGACGAAAAACATTCAGTACTTC. Amino acids: CSARDRSGTKNIQYF.

The chain recombines TRBV7-6 with TRBJ2-1; unclear D gene. The CDR3 loop spans 13 amino acids. The germline V and J ends were trimmed by 1 base and 6 bases, with 7 bases remaining between them. Per germline, CDR1 SGHVS and CDR2 FNYEAQ. The CDR3 nucleotides are TGTGCCAGCAGCTTAGAAACGGGCAATGAGCAGTTCTTC. It specifies CASSLETGNEQFF.

As DNA, the CDR3 is TGTGCCAGCAGTACCTGGGGGACTAGCGGGGATGAGCAGTTCTTC. Translating gives CASSTWGTSGDEQFF. The chain combines TRBV9 with TRBJ2-1; 13 bases agree with TRBD2. CDR1 SGDLS and CDR2 YYNGEE come from the germline V gene. Losses at the gene ends were 5 bases for V and 8 bases for J; bases not matched to a gene: 7. The CDR3 is 15 amino acids.

This clonotype was seen at least ten times. The chain is built from TRBV9 and TRBJ2-2; no firm D call. The CDR3 covers 12 residues. Germline V gene lookup returns CDR1 SGDLS and CDR2 YYNGEE. The V and J ends lost 3 bases and 8 bases respectively, with 8 bases between them. This chain's CDR3 is CASSGLTGELFF. DNA for the CDR3: TGTGCCAGCAGCGGGCTTACTGGGGAGCTGTTTTTT.

This clonotype was observed many times. The chain carries TRBV29-1 and TRBJ2-1, with 11 bases fitting TRBD2. The CDR3 extends over 13 amino acids. The V and J ends lost 7 bases and 6 bases, in that order; junction bases with no gene match: 5. CDR1 and CDR2 (germline): SQVTM, ANQGSEA. In nucleotides, the CDR3 is TGCAGCGCGGGACTAGCGGTCCCCAATGAGCAGTTCTTC. This gives the protein CSAGLAVPNEQFF.

V is TRBV20-1 and J is TRBJ1-5; D may be TRBD1 (5 bases). This CDR3 region has 16 residues. The germline V gene encodes CDR1 DFQATT and CDR2 SNEGSKA (reference sequence). V shed 0 bases and J shed 3 bases, with 15 bases lying between them. DNA for the CDR3: TGCAGTGCTAGAGATCAAGATAGGGGTCCCAATCAGCCCCAGCATTTT. Translated: CSARDQDRGPNQPQHF.

This clonotype came up a few times. The J gene is TRBJ2-7, the V gene TRBV5-1; D not resolved. Between the trimmed V and J ends, which lost 0 bases and 7 bases, there was a span of 14 bases. Germline CDR1 reads SGHRS; CDR2 reads YFSETQ. This CDR3 region has 14 residues. The CDR3 nucleotides read TGCGCCAGCAGCTTGGGGCCCCTCCAAGGGGAGCAGTACTTC. Amino acid sequence: CASSLGPLQGEQYF.

Only a few counts were recorded for this clonotype. The rearrangement links TRBV7-9 to TRBJ2-5; D is ambiguous. Trimming cost V 3 bases and J 5 bases, with 10 bases left between them. The CDR3 runs to 13 residues. The germline V gene has CDR1 SEHNR and CDR2 FQNEAQ (reference sequence). The DNA of the CDR3 is TGTGCCAGCAGCTTCTCTGGGGTGGAGACCCAGTACTTC. It translates to CASSFSGVETQYF.

Many counts were recorded for this clonotype. This sequence joins TRBV7-2 and TRBJ1-5, with D tentatively TRBD1 (5 bases). The CDR3 totals 13 residues. Germline V lookup: CDR1 SGHTA, CDR2 FQGNSA. Deletions cut 5 bases from V and 9 bases from J, with 14 bases between. The CDR3 bases are TGTGCCAGCAGCCAGGGCGGGGAGCCGCCCCAGCATTTT. Translation: CASSQGGEPPQHF.

This clonotype was recorded a few times. This sequence joins TRBV7-9 and TRBJ2-7, with D tentatively TRBD1 (5 bases). V was trimmed by 5 bases and J by 6 bases, leaving 23 bases between them. Germline assignment: CDR1 SEHNR and CDR2 FQNEAQ (reference sequence). The CDR3 runs 16 residues. The CDR3 nucleotides are TGTGCCAGCAGCCTAATCTCGTCTGAAAGGGGCCGCGAGCAGTACTTC. Its translation: CASSLISSERGREQYF.

This clonotype was recorded at least ten times. The V gene is TRBV29-1, the J gene TRBJ2-3, with 8 nucleotides matching TRBD1. The CDR3 is 14 amino acids. Trimming cost V 7 bases and J 1 base; bases outside gene matches: 7. Germline loops: CDR1 SQVTM, CDR2 ANQGSEA. CDR3 bases: TGCAGCGACGCCGGGACAGGCGGCACAGATACGCAGTATTTT. Translating it yields CSDAGTGGTDTQYF.

The genes are TRBV11-2 and TRBJ2-2; 8 bases map to TRBD2. This CDR3 comprises 16 residues. The V segment lost 5 bases and the J segment 0 bases; nucleotides outside the gene matches: 5. Germline CDR1 is SGHAT and CDR2 is FQNNGV. CDR3 loop: CASSTIAGSNTGELFF. CDR3 DNA sequence: TGTGCCAGCAGCACGATAGCGGGGTCGAACACCGGGGAGCTGTTTTTT.

This clonotype was observed a few times. The rearrangement joins TRBV12-5 to TRBJ2-3, with D unresolved. This CDR3 has 11 amino acids. CDR1 is LGHNT, CDR2 FRNRAP, per germline. Trimming pared 0 bases from V and 12 bases from J, leaving 7 bases between. This CDR3 reads CASGLVTIQYF. DNA of the CDR3: TGTGCTAGTGGTTTGGTAACAATTCAGTATTTT.

The chain links TRBV13 to TRBJ2-3; D perhaps matches TRBD2 (7 bases). Looked up from germline, CDR1 is PRHDT and CDR2 is FYEKMQ (reference sequence). The CDR3 has 18 amino acids. V was pared by 5 bases and J by 1 base, with 22 bases between. The CDR3 loop is CASSPVGGGVDGTDTQYF. CDR3 nucleotides: TGTGCCAGCAGCCCAGTTGGCGGGGGCGTCGATGGCACAGATACGCAGTATTTT. Together with reference TRBV13 and TRBJ2-3, the CDR3 gives the full variable domain: AAGVIQSPRHLIKEKRETATLKCYPIPRHDTVYWYQQGPGQDPQFLISFYEKMQSDKGSIPDRFSAQQFSDYHSELNMSSLELGDSALYFCASSPVGGGVDGTDTQYFGPGTRLTVL.

This clonotype has a count of ten or more. The chain carries TRBV5-1 and TRBJ2-1, with TRBD2 as a possible D gene (5 bases). The CDR3 sequence is 15 residues long. CDR1 SGHRS and CDR2 YFSETQ come from the germline V gene. V lost 2 bases and J 6 bases, leaving 15 bases between the germline ends. Here the CDR3 reads CASSFFHGEGNEQFF. Here the CDR3 DNA reads TGCGCCAGCAGCTTTTTCCATGGTGAGGGCAATGAGCAGTTCTTC. Together with reference TRBV5-1 and TRBJ2-1, the CDR3 gives the full variable domain: KAGVTQTPRYLIKTRGQQVTLSCSPISGHRSVSWYQQTPGQGLQFLFEYFSETQRNKGNFPGRFSGRQFSNSRSEMNVSTLELGDSALYLCASSFFHGEGNEQFFGPGTRLTVL.

At least ten counts were recorded for this clonotype. This chain connects TRBV20-1 to TRBJ1-1, with 9 bases matching TRBD1. This CDR3 comprises 13 residues. V trimming: 5 bases; J trimming: 3 bases; junction bases outside the gene matches: 4. Germline values: CDR1 DFQATT, CDR2 SNEGSKA (reference sequence). CDR3 DNA sequence: TGCAGTGCTTCACAGGGGGCGCACACTGAAGCTTTCTTT. It encodes CSASQGAHTEAFF.

This sequence joins TRBV19 and TRBJ2-7, with 8 nucleotides matching TRBD1. The CDR3 extends over 14 amino acids. Germline trimming cut 5 bases from V and 1 base from J; bases unmatched to any gene: 4. Looked up from germline, CDR1 is LNHDA and CDR2 is SQIVND (reference sequence). The CDR3 spells CASSSYRGSYEQYF. CDR3 DNA sequence: TGTGCCAGTAGTTCATACAGGGGGTCCTACGAGCAGTACTTC.

This clonotype was seen many times. The chain combines TRBV5-1 with TRBJ2-7; D uncertain. CDR3 length: 13 residues. CDR1 is SGHRS, CDR2 YFSETQ, per germline. The V end lost 5 bases, the J end lost 3 bases, and 12 bases lay between the germline ends. This CDR3 is CASSIGVGYEQYF. The CDR3 coding sequence is TGCGCCAGCAGTATTGGGGTCGGCTACGAGCAGTACTTC.